Listed here are 14 T cell receptor beta chains from one sample, sequenced in a study of T cells in Graves' hyperthyroidism and ophthalmopathy. Amplification yielded TCR beta CDR3 regions, with RNA transcripts as the source. HTBI primers were the set used in a first-round RT-PCR of the TCR CDR3. TCRdb redid the calling of the multiplex PCR reads with MiXCR, one entry per CDR3 protein. In the table there are 350,000 to 450,000 distinct CDR3 sequences, about 15% of which are singletons. Sequencing input: blood. Receptors originate from a woman aged 25 to 39 with Graves' hyperthyroidism that later progressed to Graves' ophthalmopathy.

This clonotype was recorded at least ten times. Here the CDR3 reads CASSLAAGFNQPQHF. The CDR3, as DNA: TGTGCCAGCAGTTTAGCGGCAGGGTTCAATCAGCCCCAGCATTTT. The chain combines TRBV28 with TRBJ1-5; the D gene is possibly TRBD1 (5 bases). From germline, CDR1 is MDHEN and CDR2 SYDVKM. The CDR3 sequence is 15 residues long. The V end lost 2 bases, the J end lost 3 bases, and 11 bases lay between the germline ends.

This clonotype has a handful of counts. J is TRBJ2-1 and V is TRBV5-5, with TRBD2 matching over 8 bases. The J segment lost 4 bases and the V segment lost 6 bases, leaving 12 bases of the junction unmatched. Germline V CDR1 and CDR2: SGHKS, YYEKEE (reference sequence). The CDR3 extends over 16 amino acids. The CDR3 coding sequence is TGTGCCAGCAACCTACGAGTTACTAGCGGTTACAATGAGCAGTTCTTC. It is translated as CASNLRVTSGYNEQFF.

This clonotype was recorded many times. The chain joins TRBV20-1 to TRBJ2-7; the D is unclear. Per germline, CDR1 DFQATT and CDR2 SNEGSKA (reference sequence). This CDR3 spans 10 amino acids. Trimming stripped 3 bases from V and 3 bases from J, with 3 bases between. Here the CDR3 DNA reads TGCAGTGCTAGTGACTACGAGCAGTACTTC. This translates into CSASDYEQYF.

In its sample, this clonotype was seen many times. The chain links TRBV29-1 to TRBJ2-3; tentatively, D is TRBD2 (6 bases). V dropped 5 bases and J dropped 1 base, with 13 bases sitting between them. The CDR3 is 14 residues long. Germline V lookup: CDR1 SQVTM, CDR2 ANQGSEA. CDR3: CSVISGTRTDTQYF. CDR3 DNA: TGCAGCGTTATATCCGGGACTCGCACAGATACGCAGTATTTT.

The V and J genes are TRBV7-6 and TRBJ2-7; the D gene is possibly TRBD2 (7 bases). The V and J ends lost 0 bases and 1 base respectively, with 13 bases between them. This CDR3 comprises 16 residues. Germline V lookup: CDR1 SGHVS, CDR2 FNYEAQ. The CDR3 region has the DNA TGTGCCAGCAGCTTAGCGGGGGGGGGGCCTTCCTACGAGCAGTACTTC. It specifies CASSLAGGGPSYEQYF.

The rearrangement joins TRBV7-9 to TRBJ1-3, with TRBD1 identical over 8 bases. The CDR3 length is 16 residues. Germline V lookup: CDR1 SEHNR, CDR2 FQNEAQ (reference sequence). Trimming at V came to 0 bases and at J to 7 bases, leaving 8 bases not matched to a gene. Here the CDR3 DNA reads TGTGCCAGCAGCTTAGCGCCCTGGACAGGGCGGAACACCATATATTTT. It specifies CASSLAPWTGRNTIYF.

This chain links TRBV12-3 or TRBV12-4 with TRBJ2-3; 9 nucleotides align to TRBD2. There are 14 residues in the CDR3. With 5 bases clipped from V and 4 bases from J, the junction kept 4 bases outside the gene matches. The DNA for the CDR3 is TGTGCCAGCAGTCCAGCGGGAGGATCAGATACGCAGTATTTT. This codes for CASSPAGGSDTQYF.

This clonotype was counted ten times or more. The CDR3 is CASSPIQGGYTF. As DNA, the CDR3 is TGTGCCAGCAGTCCTATACAGGGTGGCTACACCTTC. The genes are TRBV2 and TRBJ1-2; TRBD1 might be the D (6 bases). V was cut by 5 bases and J by 7 bases, with 11 bases left in between. The CDR3 loop spans 12 amino acids. Per germline, CDR1 SNHLY and CDR2 FYNNEI.

As concerns this clonotype: Given a much more abundant clone one base away, this may be a read error. CDR3 loop: CASSSGQEDTIYF. In nucleotides, the CDR3 is TGCGCCAGCAGCTCTGGACAGGAGGACACCATATATTTT. The rearrangement links TRBV5-1 to TRBJ1-3; 7 bases agree with TRBD1. Germline-derived CDR1 and CDR2 are SGHRS and YFSETQ. J gave up 8 bases and V 3 bases, and 5 bases lay outside the gene matches. CDR3 length: 13 residues.

This clonotype has a count of ten or more. The V gene is TRBV6-6, the J gene TRBJ2-6; no clear D. Trimming shortened V by 0 bases and J by 0 bases, and 12 bases separated the two germline ends. Germline CDR1 reads MNHNY; CDR2 reads SVGAGI (reference sequence). The CDR3 sequence is 18 residues long. CDR3 bases: TGTGCCAGCAGTTACTCGAGTGGGCAGCTCTCTGGGGCCAACGTCCTGACTTTC. Encoded protein: CASSYSSGQLSGANVLTF.

A few counts support this clonotype. The rearrangement uses TRBV19 and TRBJ1-4; D perhaps matches TRBD1 (6 bases). V lost 5 bases and J 4 bases, leaving 14 bases between the germline ends. CDR1 LNHDA and CDR2 SQIVND come from the germline V gene (reference sequence). This CDR3 has 15 amino acids. DNA for the CDR3: TGTGCCAGTAGTCTCCTCACGGGACATAATGAAAAACTGTTTTTT. Amino acid sequence: CASSLLTGHNEKLFF.

This clonotype has only a few counts. The chain recombines TRBV11-2 with TRBJ2-1, with D perhaps TRBD2 (5 bases). The ends were cut back, 5 bases at V and 8 bases at J, with 19 bases in the middle. Looked up from germline, CDR1 is SGHAT and CDR2 is FQNNGV. This CDR3 is 15 amino acids long. The CDR3 DNA reads as TGTGCCAGCAGCCCCGGACTCAACATCGGGGATGAGCAGTTCTTC. Residues: CASSPGLNIGDEQFF.

This clonotype was recorded at least ten times. The chain combines TRBV28 with TRBJ1-2; TRBD1 matches 7 bases. CDR1 is MDHEN, CDR2 SYDVKM, per germline. J lost 0 bases, V lost 5 bases, and 3 bases had no gene match. The CDR3 sequence is 14 residues long. For the CDR3, the DNA is TGTGCCAGCAGTGGAGGGGGCACTAACTATGGCTACACCTTC. It translates to CASSGGGTNYGYTF.

This clonotype was observed at least ten times. The gene calls are TRBV11-2 and TRBJ2-2; 10 nucleotides line up with TRBD2. CDR1 and CDR2 (germline): SGHAT, FQNNGV. V lost 5 bases to trimming and J lost 3 bases; unmatched junction nucleotides: 6. The CDR3 has 16 residues. CDR3 DNA sequence: TGTGCCAGCAGCGCTGGTAGCGGGGGGTACACCGGGGAGCTGTTTTTT. Amino acid sequence: CASSAGSGGYTGELFF.